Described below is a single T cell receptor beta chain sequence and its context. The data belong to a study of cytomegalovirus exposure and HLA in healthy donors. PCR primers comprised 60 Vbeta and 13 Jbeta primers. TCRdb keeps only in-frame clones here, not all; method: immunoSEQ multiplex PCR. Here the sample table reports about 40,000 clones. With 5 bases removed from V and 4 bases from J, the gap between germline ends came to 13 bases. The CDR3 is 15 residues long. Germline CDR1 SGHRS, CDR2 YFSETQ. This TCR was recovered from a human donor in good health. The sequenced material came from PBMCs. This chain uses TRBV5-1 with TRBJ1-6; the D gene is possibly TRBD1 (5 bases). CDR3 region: CASRETDMYNSPLHF. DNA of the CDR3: TGCGCCAGCAGGGAGACAGATATGTATAATTCACCCCTCCACTTT.